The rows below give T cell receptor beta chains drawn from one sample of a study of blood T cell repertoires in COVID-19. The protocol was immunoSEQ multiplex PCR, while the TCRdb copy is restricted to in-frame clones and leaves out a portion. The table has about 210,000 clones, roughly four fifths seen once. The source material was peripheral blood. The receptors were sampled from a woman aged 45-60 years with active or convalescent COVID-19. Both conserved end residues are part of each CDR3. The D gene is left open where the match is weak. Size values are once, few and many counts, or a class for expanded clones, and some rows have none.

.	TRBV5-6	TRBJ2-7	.	CASSPGQRWEQYF	TGTGCCAGCAGCCCCGGACAGCGGTGGGAGCAGTACTTC
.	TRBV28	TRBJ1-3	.	CASSATLGNTIYF	TGTGCCAGCAGCGCGACACTCGGAAACACCATATATTTT
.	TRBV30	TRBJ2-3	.	CAWRLGGSQTDTQYF	TGTGCCTGGAGACTCGGGGGATCCCAGACAGATACGCAGTATTTT
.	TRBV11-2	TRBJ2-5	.	CASRYRSQETQYF	TGTGCCAGCAGATACAGAAGCCAAGAGACCCAGTACTTC
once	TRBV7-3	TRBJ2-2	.	CASSLKGSGQNTGELFF	TGTGCCAGCAGCTTAAAGGGGTCGGGCCAAAACACCGGGGAGCTGTTTTTT
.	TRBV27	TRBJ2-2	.	CASSFVDRFNTGELFF	TGTGCCAGCAGTTTCGTGGACAGATTCAACACCGGGGAGCTGTTTTTT
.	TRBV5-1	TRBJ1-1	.	CASSLLGTSNTEAFF	TGCGCCAGCAGCTTGCTCGGGACTTCCAACACTGAAGCTTTCTTT
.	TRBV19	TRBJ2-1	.	CASSIQGRDEQFF	TGTGCCAGTAGTATACAGGGTAGGGATGAGCAGTTCTTC
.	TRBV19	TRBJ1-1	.	CASSDIMNTEAFF	TGTGCCAGTTCTGACATCATGAACACTGAAGCTTTCTTT
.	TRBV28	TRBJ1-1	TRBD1	CASSRGTVEAFF	TGTGCCAGCAGCAGAGGGACAGTTGAAGCTTTCTTT
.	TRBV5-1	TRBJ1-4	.	CASSMQGWNEKLFF	TGCGCCAGCAGCATGCAGGGCTGGAATGAAAAACTGTTTTTT
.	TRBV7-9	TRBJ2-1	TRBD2	CASSPQLAGTEQFF	TGTGCCAGCAGCCCACAGCTAGCGGGCACTGAGCAGTTCTTC
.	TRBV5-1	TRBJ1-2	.	CASSLALGSNYGYTF	TGCGCCAGCAGCTTGGCCTTGGGCTCCAACTATGGCTACACCTTC
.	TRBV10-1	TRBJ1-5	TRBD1	CASSDPRGARGQGDQPQHF	TGCGCCAGCAGTGACCCTCGGGGAGCCAGGGGACAGGGAGATCAGCCCCAGCATTTT
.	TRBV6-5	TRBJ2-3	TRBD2	CASSRVAGNTDTQYF	TGTGCCAGCAGCCGCGTAGCGGGGAACACAGATACGCAGTATTTT
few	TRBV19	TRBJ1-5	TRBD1	CASSIGTGGKPQHF	TGTGCCAGTAGTATAGGGACAGGGGGGAAGCCCCAGCATTTT
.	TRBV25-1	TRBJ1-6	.	CASSEYRFSPLHF	TGTGCCAGCAGTGAATATAGATTTTCACCCCTCCACTTT
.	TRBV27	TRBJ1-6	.	CASSLSGSFYNSPLHF	TGTGCCAGCAGTTTATCGGGCAGTTTCTATAATTCACCCCTCCACTTT
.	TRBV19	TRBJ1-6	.	CASTGQRNSPLHF	TGTGCCAGTACGGGACAAAGGAATTCACCCCTCCACTTT
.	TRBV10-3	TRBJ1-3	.	CAISESRQGRNTIYF	TGTGCCATCAGTGAGTCTCGTCAGGGAAGAAACACCATATATTTT
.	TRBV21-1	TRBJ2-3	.	CASSRRDSQEPTPDTQYF	TGTGCCAGCAGCAGAAGGGACAGCCAAGAACCTACTCCAGATACGCAGTATTTT
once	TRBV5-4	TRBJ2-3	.	CASSLAGRRSTDTQYF	TGTGCCAGCAGCTTGGCAGGCCGACGAAGCACAGATACGCAGTATTTT
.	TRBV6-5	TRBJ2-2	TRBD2	CASRDGQRGTGELFF	TGTGCCAGCAGAGATGGACAGCGGGGGACCGGGGAGCTGTTTTTT
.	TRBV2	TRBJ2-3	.	CASSAPGGRVSFYTDTQYF	TGTGCCAGCAGTGCACCCGGGGGGCGCGTCAGTTTTTACACAGATACGCAGTATTTT
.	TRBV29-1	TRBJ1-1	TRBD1	CSVGQGANTEAFF	TGCAGCGTTGGACAGGGGGCGAACACTGAAGCTTTCTTT
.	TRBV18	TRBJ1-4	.	CASSPLNRWTNEKLFF	TGTGCCAGCTCACCACTAAACAGGTGGACTAATGAAAAACTGTTTTTT
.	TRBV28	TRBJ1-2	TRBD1	CASSLRGQGVSDGYTF	TGTGCCAGCAGTTTACGGGGACAGGGGGTGTCGGATGGCTACACCTTC
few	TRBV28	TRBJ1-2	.	CASSSGVHYGYTF	TGTGCCAGCAGTTCAGGGGTTCATTATGGCTACACCTTC
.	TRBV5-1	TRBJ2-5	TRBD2	CASSLEVLAGGTETQYF	TGCGCCAGCAGCTTGGAAGTCCTAGCGGGGGGCACAGAGACCCAGTACTTC
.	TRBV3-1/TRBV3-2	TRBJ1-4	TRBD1	CASSLQGAANEKLFF	TGTGCCAGCAGCCTTCAGGGGGCTGCTAATGAAAAACTGTTTTTT
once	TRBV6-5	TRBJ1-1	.	CASTRGWAEAFF	TGTGCCAGCACCAGGGGCTGGGCTGAAGCTTTCTTT
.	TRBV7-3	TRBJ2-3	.	CASSALLFTDTQYF	TGTGCCAGCAGCGCTCTATTATTCACAGATACGCAGTATTTT
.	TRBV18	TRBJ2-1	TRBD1	CASSPGTGQWDEQFF	TGTGCCAGCTCACCAGGGACAGGGCAATGGGATGAGCAGTTCTTC
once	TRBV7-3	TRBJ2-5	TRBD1	CASSLTGGQGAKTQYF	TGTGCCAGCAGCTTAACGGGTGGACAGGGCGCGAAGACCCAGTACTTC
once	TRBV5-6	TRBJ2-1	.	CASSLDSNEQFF	TGTGCCAGCAGCTTGGACTCCAATGAGCAGTTCTTC
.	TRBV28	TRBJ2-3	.	CASSFLSGTDTQYF	TGTGCCAGCAGTTTTCTGAGCGGGACAGATACGCAGTATTTT
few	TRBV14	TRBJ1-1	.	CASTGFMNTEAFF	TGTGCCAGCACCGGGTTCATGAACACTGAAGCTTTCTTT
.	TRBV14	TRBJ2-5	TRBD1	CASSRGTEETQYF	TGTGCCAGCAGCCGTGGGACAGAAGAGACCCAGTACTTC
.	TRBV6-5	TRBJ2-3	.	CASSPWRSLTDTQYF	TGTGCCAGCAGCCCCTGGCGGTCCCTCACAGATACGCAGTATTTT
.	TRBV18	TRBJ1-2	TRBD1	CASSRGQGEGGYTF	TGTGCCAGCTCACGGGGACAGGGAGAGGGTGGCTACACCTTC
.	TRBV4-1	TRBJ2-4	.	CASSGYSNIQYF	TGCGCCAGCAGCGGCTACAGTAACATTCAGTACTTC